This entry lists 26 T cell receptor beta chains sequenced from one sample in a study of PD-1 blockade in classical Hodgkin lymphoma. Assay used: immunoSEQ multiplex PCR; TCRdb lists only in-frame clones, some missing. This table has tens of thousands of clones, approximately 88% appearing once. Each and every patient relapsed after autologous stem cell transplantation, and patients got differing brentuximab vedotin exposure. The sequenced sample was peripheral blood mononuclear cells (PBMCs), obtained at baseline. These receptors originate from a human donor with classical Hodgkin lymphoma.

This chain uses TRBV25-1 with TRBJ1-6; 9 positions match TRBD1. Trimming cost V 4 bases and J 3 bases; bases outside gene matches: 1. The CDR3 runs to 15 residues. Germline V lookup: CDR1 MGHDK, CDR2 SYGVNS. CDR3: CASSGQGGYNSPLHF. DNA of the CDR3: TGTGCCAGCAGTGGACAGGGGGGCTATAATTCACCCCTCCACTTT.

This clone was observed a single time. The chain links TRBV18 to TRBJ2-3; 9 bases agree with TRBD1. The CDR3 totals 16 residues. V was pared by 4 bases and J by 0 bases, with 5 bases of the junction left unmatched. Germline CDR1 KGHSH, CDR2 LQKENI. CDR3 sequence: CASSRTGATSTDTQYF. As DNA, the CDR3 is TGTGCCAGCTCACGGACAGGGGCAACCAGCACAGATACGCAGTATTTT.

This sequence joins TRBV19 and TRBJ1-1; possibly TRBD1 for D (6 bases). Germline values: CDR1 LNHDA, CDR2 SQIVND (reference sequence). The CDR3 sequence is 14 residues long. The ends were cut back, 6 bases at V and 6 bases at J, with 17 bases in the middle. CDR3 in DNA: TGTGCCAGTAGGACTACGGGAGGGGGGGCTGAAGCTTTCTTT. As protein: CASRTTGGGAEAFF.

V and J are TRBV6-5 and TRBJ2-7; perhaps TRBD2 as D (5 bases). The V end was cut by 7 bases, the J end by 0 bases, with 13 bases between. Per germline, CDR1 MNHEY and CDR2 SVGAGI. This CDR3 is 14 amino acids long. CDR3 sequence (DNA): TGTGCCAGCACCCAGACGGGGAGCTCCTACGAGCAGTACTTC. It yields the protein CASTQTGSSYEQYF.

This clone occurred a few times. The CDR3 coding sequence is TGTGCCAGTAACCCCGGGGGGGGTCTAAACACTGAAGCTTTCTTT. Its translation: CASNPGGGLNTEAFF. The gene calls are TRBV19 and TRBJ1-1; possible D gene TRBD1, 5 bases. From germline, CDR1 is LNHDA and CDR2 SQIVND (reference sequence). The CDR3 covers 15 residues. V dropped 7 bases and J dropped 2 bases, with 17 bases sitting between them.

This clone was detected once. This CDR3 is CASSIVRDSHTEAFF. The DNA of the CDR3 is TGTGCCAGTAGTATAGTTCGGGACAGCCACACTGAAGCTTTCTTT. The V and J genes are TRBV19 and TRBJ1-1; 7 bases match TRBD1. J was trimmed by 3 bases and V by 1 base; bases with no gene match: 5. Germline V gene data show CDR1 as LNHDA and CDR2 as SQIVND (reference sequence). The CDR3 is made up of 15 amino acids.

The gene calls are TRBV6-4 and TRBJ2-1; tentatively, D is TRBD1 (6 bases). V was cut by 1 base and J by 10 bases, with 14 bases left in between. The germline V gene has CDR1 MRHNA and CDR2 SNTAGT. CDR3 length: 14 residues. CDR3 sequence: CASSDWAQGGEQFF. The DNA for the CDR3 is TGTGCCAGCAGTGACTGGGCACAGGGCGGGGAGCAGTTCTTC.

The CDR3 loop reads CASSLTGTGTYEQYF. Written as DNA, the CDR3 is TGTGCCAGCAGCCTCACCGGGACAGGGACCTACGAGCAGTACTTC. The V gene is TRBV7-2, the J gene TRBJ2-7, with TRBD1 matching over 9 bases. The CDR3 runs 15 residues. Germline trimming cut 5 bases from V and 2 bases from J; bases unmatched to any gene: 7. Looked up from germline, CDR1 is SGHTA and CDR2 is FQGNSA.

This chain joins TRBV28 and TRBJ1-2, with D unresolved. The ends were cut back, 2 bases at V and 8 bases at J, with 12 bases in the middle. There are 13 residues in the CDR3. The V gene's germline CDR1 is MDHEN and CDR2 SYDVKM. The CDR3 DNA is TGTGCCAGCAGTTTAGCTCTCGCTGGGGGCTACACCTTC. Translated, it gives CASSLALAGGYTF.

The chain links TRBV7-9 to TRBJ2-7; 7 bases line up with TRBD1. Looked up from germline, CDR1 is SEHNR and CDR2 is FQNEAQ (reference sequence). V trimming: 4 bases; J trimming: 5 bases; junction bases outside the gene matches: 11. The CDR3 contains 15 residues. CDR3 DNA sequence: TGTGCCAGCAGCTCTACAGGGACAGCTCGCGACGAGCAGTACTTC. The encoded protein is CASSSTGTARDEQYF.

The genes are TRBV19 and TRBJ2-7; D assignment may be TRBD1 or TRBD2 (5 bases each). Germline CDR1 is LNHDA and CDR2 is SQIVND (reference sequence). Between the trimmed V and J ends, which lost 3 bases and 4 bases, there was a span of 13 bases. This CDR3 spans 14 amino acids. CDR3 coding DNA: TGTGCCAGTAGTATGGGGGAGATTTGGTACGAGCAGTACTTC. This gives the protein CASSMGEIWYEQYF.

The V gene is TRBV28, the J gene TRBJ2-7, with 8 bases that match TRBD1. The germline V gene encodes CDR1 MDHEN and CDR2 SYDVKM. V dropped 7 bases and J dropped 2; count of bases not matched to a gene: 13. The CDR3 totals 16 residues. This CDR3 is CASTPTGESHTYEQYF. DNA of the CDR3: TGTGCCAGCACTCCGACAGGGGAGTCCCACACCTACGAGCAGTACTTC. Filled out from reference TRBV28 and TRBJ2-7, the complete variable domain reads DVKVTQSSRYLVKRTGEKVFLECVQDMDHENMFWYRQDPGLGLRLIYFSYDVKMKEKGDIPEGYSVSREKKERFSLILESASTNQTSMYLCASTPTGESHTYEQYFGPGTRLTVT.

In this sample, this clone turned up once. The J gene is TRBJ1-3, the V gene TRBV6-1, with D unresolved. V shed 10 bases and J shed 4 bases, with 14 bases lying between them. Germline values: CDR1 MNHNS, CDR2 SASEGT. The CDR3 covers 13 residues. CDR3 nucleotides: TGTGCCACCACTCCGGATGGGGGAAACACCATATATTTT. Translation: CATTPDGGNTIYF.

V and J are TRBV15 and TRBJ2-7; 8 bases agree with TRBD2. CDR1 is LNHNV, CDR2 YYDKDF, per germline (reference sequence). The CDR3 has 15 residues. V trimming: 4 bases; J trimming: 4 bases; junction bases outside the gene matches: 9. Here the CDR3 reads CATSTQRGRFYEQYF. In DNA, the CDR3 is TGTGCCACCAGCACCCAGCGGGGGAGATTTTACGAGCAGTACTTC.

V is TRBV4-1 and J is TRBJ2-7; D remains ambiguous. This CDR3 comprises 15 residues. V lost 4 bases to trimming and J lost 0 bases, with 13 bases between them. Per germline, CDR1 MGHRA and CDR2 YSYEKL. The CDR3 region is CASSLEDLSSYEQYF. In DNA, the CDR3 is TGCGCCAGCAGCCTTGAGGACCTCAGCTCCTACGAGCAGTACTTC.

This clone was counted a single time. The chain carries TRBV5-1 and TRBJ2-6; perhaps TRBD1 as D (6 bases). CDR3 length: 16 amino acids. Trimming removed 1 base at V and 0 bases at J, with 8 bases between. The germline gives CDR1 SGHRS, CDR2 YFSETQ. This CDR3 reads CASSLTGTSGANVLTF. In DNA form, the CDR3 reads TGCGCCAGCAGCTTGACAGGGACCTCTGGGGCCAACGTCCTGACTTTC.

The chain is built from TRBV6-1 and TRBJ1-1; maybe TRBD1 (5 bases). Trimming cost V 5 bases and J 4 bases, with 14 bases left between them. CDR1 and CDR2 (germline): MNHNS, SASEGT. CDR3 length: 14 amino acids. The CDR3 spells CASSSQRGGTEAFF. In DNA form, the CDR3 reads TGTGCCAGCAGTTCGCAGCGGGGGGGCACTGAAGCTTTCTTT.

The V gene is TRBV4-2, the J gene TRBJ2-7, with TRBD2 identical over 11 bases. V was pared by 2 bases and J by 5 bases, with 5 bases of the junction left unmatched. Germline V gene sequence: CDR1 LGHNA, CDR2 YNFKEQ. This CDR3 is 15 amino acids long. This CDR3 reads CASSQLAGGLNEQYF. As DNA, the CDR3 is TGTGCCAGCAGCCAACTAGCGGGGGGCCTCAACGAGCAGTACTTC.

The chain couples TRBV5-3 to TRBJ2-5; 10 positions match TRBD2. TRBV5-3 is an open reading frame whose function is uncertain. The CDR3 spans 20 residues. V shed 0 bases, J shed 0 bases, and the junction held 14 bases outside the gene matches. The DNA for the CDR3 is TGTGCCAGAAGCTTGGTGAAGGGGCCTAGCGGGGGCCGAGACCAAGAGACCCAGTACTTC. Its translation is CARSLVKGPSGGRDQETQYF.

By sample share, this clone is medium-sized. The chain employs TRBV9 and TRBJ2-1, with 11 bases that match TRBD1. Per germline, CDR1 SGDLS and CDR2 YYNGEE. The CDR3 consists of 17 residues. Trimming at V came to 4 bases and at J to 4 bases, leaving 10 bases not matched to a gene. The CDR3 region is CASSTRTGGEPYNEQFF. The DNA for the CDR3 is TGTGCCAGCAGCACCCGGACAGGGGGCGAACCATACAATGAGCAGTTCTTC. Together with reference TRBV9 and TRBJ2-1, the CDR3 gives the full variable domain: DSGVTQTPKHLITATGQRVTLRCSPRSGDLSVYWYQQSLDQGLQFLIQYYNGEERAKGNILERFSAQQFPDLHSELNLSSLELGDSALYFCASSTRTGGEPYNEQFFGPGTRLTVL.

This chain connects TRBV10-3 to TRBJ2-7; D possibly matches TRBD1 or TRBD2 (6 bases each). With 0 bases removed from V and 5 bases from J, the gap between germline ends came to 11 bases. The CDR3 sequence is 14 residues long. Per the germline V gene, CDR1 is ENHRY and CDR2 is SYGVKD. As DNA, the CDR3 is TGTGCCATCAGTGAGTCGACCGGGGGCCACGAGCAGTACTTC. It translates to CAISESTGGHEQYF.

Notes on this clone: The limits of the CDR3 on the DNA are not certain, so only TCRdb's listed CDR3 is given. The chain combines TRBV4-3 with TRBJ1-5. The germline V gene has CDR1 LGHNA and CDR2 YSLEER. Inclusive of both ends, the CDR3 amounts to 15 amino acids. CDR3 in amino acids: CASSQDLRARPPQHF.

This chain uses TRBV6-4 with TRBJ1-1, with D tentatively TRBD1 (6 bases). CDR3 size: 14 residues. In germline, CDR1 is MRHNA, CDR2 SNTAGT. V gave up 0 bases and J gave up 6 bases, with 11 bases separating them. CDR3 bases: TGTGCCAGCAGTGACTCGAACAGGGCCTCTGAAGCTTTCTTT. Translating gives CASSDSNRASEAFF.

V usage is TRBV7-6 and J usage is TRBJ2-7; perhaps TRBD1 as D (6 bases). V lost 3 bases and J lost 3, with 12 bases in between. CDR1 SGHVS and CDR2 FNYEAQ come from the germline V gene. CDR3 length: 14 amino acids. The CDR3 sequence is CASSFNTGNYEQYF. CDR3 DNA sequence: TGTGCCAGCAGCTTCAATACAGGGAACTACGAGCAGTACTTC. Supplemented by reference TRBV7-6 and TRBJ2-7, the full variable domain reads GAGVSQSPRYKVTKRGQDVALRCDPISGHVSLYWYRQALGQGPEFLTYFNYEAQQDKSGLPNDRFSAERPEGSISTLTIQRTEQRDSAMYRCASSFNTGNYEQYFGPGTRLTVT.

V and J are TRBV30 and TRBJ1-3; TRBD1 matches 7 bases. V was clipped by 8 bases and J by 4 bases; unmatched bases: 8. There are 13 residues in the CDR3. Germline CDR1 is GTSNPN and CDR2 is SVGIG (reference sequence). In nucleotides, the CDR3 is TGTGCCAGGGACAGCCCTGGAGGAAACACCATATATTTT. This sequence encodes CARDSPGGNTIYF. The entire variable domain, with the rest obtained from reference TRBV30 and TRBJ1-3, is as follows: SQTIHQWPATLVQPVGSPLSLECTVEGTSNPNLYWYRQAAGRGLQLLFYSVGIGQISSEVPQNLSASRPQDRQFILSSKKLLLSDSGFYLCARDSPGGNTIYFGEGSWLTVV.

This chain joins TRBV28 and TRBJ1-2; 7 bases map to TRBD1. Germline V CDR1 and CDR2: MDHEN, SYDVKM. V shed 5 bases, J shed 5 bases, and the junction held 11 bases outside the gene matches. The CDR3 totals 15 residues. The CDR3 protein is CASSRLDRDLYGYTF. The CDR3 bases are TGTGCCAGCAGTCGCCTAGACAGGGACCTTTATGGCTACACCTTC.